This T cell receptor (beta chain) was sequenced in a study of post-analysis software for immune sequencing data. Study-level findings and limits: Versus controls, multiple sclerosis patients showed significantly lower diversity (normalized Chao1). Under the F measure, samples that were prepared in one batch clustered strongly together. Patients carried five TRBV segments more frequently than controls did, and TRBV5-6, TRBV5-1 and TRBV20-1 were among them.

There are 19 residues in the CDR3. Germline assignment: CDR1 LGHDT and CDR2 YNNKEL (reference sequence). Of note for this clonotype: Its target is not known.

Tagging with unique molecular identifiers was a feature of the TCR beta cDNA libraries. TCRdb fed the PCR reads into MiXCR, producing one record per CDR3 protein. The repertoire includes a few hundred thousand distinct CDR3 sequences, around 36% of them detected once, and approximately 5.4% sits in the top ten. J is TRBJ2-1 and V is TRBV3-1; 13 bases map to TRBD2. The end of the DNA is better explained by TRBJ2-7, so the J call may be wrong. Sequences were obtained from blood. The origin of this receptor is a girl under 18 with multiple sclerosis. The CDR3, as DNA: TGTGCCAGCAGCCGGGGGACTAGCGGGGTCTCCGTTTCCTACAATGAGCAGTACTTC. Translation gives CASSRGTSGVSVSYNEQYF.